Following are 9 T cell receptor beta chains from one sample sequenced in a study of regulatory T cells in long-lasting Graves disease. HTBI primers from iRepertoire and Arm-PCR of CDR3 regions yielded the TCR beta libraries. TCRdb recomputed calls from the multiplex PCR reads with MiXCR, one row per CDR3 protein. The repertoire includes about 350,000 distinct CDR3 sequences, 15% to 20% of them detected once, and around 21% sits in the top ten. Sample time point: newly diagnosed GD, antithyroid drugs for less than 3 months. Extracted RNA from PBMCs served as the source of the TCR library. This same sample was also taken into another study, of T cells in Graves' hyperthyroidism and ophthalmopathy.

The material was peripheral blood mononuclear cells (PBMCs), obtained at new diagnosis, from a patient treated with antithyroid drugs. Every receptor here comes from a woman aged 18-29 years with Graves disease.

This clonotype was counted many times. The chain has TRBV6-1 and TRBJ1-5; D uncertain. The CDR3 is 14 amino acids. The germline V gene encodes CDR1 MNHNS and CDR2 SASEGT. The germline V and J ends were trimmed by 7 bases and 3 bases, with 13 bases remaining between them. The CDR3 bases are TGTGCCAGCACCCCCCGGACGTACAATCAGCCCCAGCATTTT. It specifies CASTPRTYNQPQHF.

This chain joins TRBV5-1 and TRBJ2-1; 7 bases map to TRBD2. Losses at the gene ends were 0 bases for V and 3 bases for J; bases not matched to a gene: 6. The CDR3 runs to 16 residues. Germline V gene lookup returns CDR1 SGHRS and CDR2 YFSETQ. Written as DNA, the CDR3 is TGCGCCAGCAGCTTGGTGGCTAGCGGATTCTACAATGAGCAGTTCTTC. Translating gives CASSLVASGFYNEQFF.

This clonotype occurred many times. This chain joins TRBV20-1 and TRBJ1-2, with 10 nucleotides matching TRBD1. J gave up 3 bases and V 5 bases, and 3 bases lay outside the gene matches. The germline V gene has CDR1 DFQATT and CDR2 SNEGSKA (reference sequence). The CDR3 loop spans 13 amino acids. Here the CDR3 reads CSADGQGDYGYTF. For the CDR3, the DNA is TGCAGTGCTGATGGACAGGGGGACTATGGCTACACCTTC.

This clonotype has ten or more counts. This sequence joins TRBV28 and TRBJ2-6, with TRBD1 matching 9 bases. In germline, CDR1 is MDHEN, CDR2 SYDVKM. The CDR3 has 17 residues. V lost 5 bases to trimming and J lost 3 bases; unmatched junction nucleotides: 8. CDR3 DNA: TGTGCCAGCAGTCTCGGACAGGGGATGGGTGGGGCCAACGTCCTGACTTTC. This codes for CASSLGQGMGGANVLTF.

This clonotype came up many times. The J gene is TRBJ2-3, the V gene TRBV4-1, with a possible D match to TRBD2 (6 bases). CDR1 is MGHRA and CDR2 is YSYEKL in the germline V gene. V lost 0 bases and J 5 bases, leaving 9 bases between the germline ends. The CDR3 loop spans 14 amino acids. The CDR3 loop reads CASSQDTGEDTQYF. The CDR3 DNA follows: TGCGCCAGCAGCCAAGATACGGGGGAAGATACGCAGTATTTT.

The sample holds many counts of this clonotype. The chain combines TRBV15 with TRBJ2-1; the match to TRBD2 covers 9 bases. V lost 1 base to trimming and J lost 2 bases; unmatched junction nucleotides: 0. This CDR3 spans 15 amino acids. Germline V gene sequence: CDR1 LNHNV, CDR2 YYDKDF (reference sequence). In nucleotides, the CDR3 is TGTGCCACCAGCAGAGCTAGCGGGGCCTACAATGAGCAGTTCTTC. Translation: CATSRASGAYNEQFF.

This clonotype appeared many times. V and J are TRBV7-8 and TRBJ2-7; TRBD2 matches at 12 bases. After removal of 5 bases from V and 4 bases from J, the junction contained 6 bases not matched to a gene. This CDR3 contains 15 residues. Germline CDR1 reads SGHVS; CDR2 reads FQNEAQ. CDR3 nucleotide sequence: TGTGCCAGCAGCCAGCTAGCGGGAGGGCTTTACGAGCAGTACTTC. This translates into CASSQLAGGLYEQYF.

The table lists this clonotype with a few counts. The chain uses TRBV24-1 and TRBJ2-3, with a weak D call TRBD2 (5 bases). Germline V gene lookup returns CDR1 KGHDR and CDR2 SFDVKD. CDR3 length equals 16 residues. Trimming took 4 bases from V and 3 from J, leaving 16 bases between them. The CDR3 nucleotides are TGTGCCACCAGTGACCGTATAAAACGACTAACAGATACGCAGTATTTT. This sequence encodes CATSDRIKRLTDTQYF.

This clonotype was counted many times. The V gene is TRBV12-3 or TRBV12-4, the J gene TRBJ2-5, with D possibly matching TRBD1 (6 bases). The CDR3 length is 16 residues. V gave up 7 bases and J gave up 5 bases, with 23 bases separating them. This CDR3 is CASNDGSRGFEETQYF. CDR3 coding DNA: TGTGCCAGCAACGATGGGAGCAGGGGTTTTGAGGAGACCCAGTACTTC.